This is a list of T cell receptor beta chains from one sample in a study of tumor-infiltrating lymphocytes in oesophageal squamous cell carcinoma. TCRdb passed the PCR reads through MiXCR, listing each CDR3 protein once. Of approximately 15,000 distinct CDR3 sequences detected, about 56% appear once; the ten largest clones hold 20%. The sequencing sample was made of esophageal tumor tissue. The receptors here all came from a male donor with esophageal squamous cell carcinoma. CDR3s include the opening cysteine and the closing phenylalanine or tryptophan. A D gene is named only where the DNA matches it firmly. The size entry is marked missing in some rows and otherwise reads once, few, many or a size class.

v_call	d_call	cdr3_length	clone_size	j_call	cdr3_aa	cdr3_nt
TRBV7-9	.	12	.	TRBJ2-5	CASSYRYNEQYF	TGTGCCAGCAGCTACAGGTACAATGAGCAGTACTTC
TRBV7-6	.	15	.	TRBJ2-1	CASSLAGVPYNEQFF	TGTGCCAGCAGCTTAGCGGGAGTACCCTACAATGAGCAGTTCTTC
TRBV27	.	12	many	TRBJ2-5	CASSLDVGTQYF	TGTGCCAGCAGTTTGGACGTTGGGACCCAGTACTTC
TRBV6-6	.	15	.	TRBJ2-7	CASSYTDGSPYEQYF	TGTGCCAGCAGTTACACGGACGGATCTCCCTACGAGCAGTACTTC
TRBV7-3	.	13	many	TRBJ2-1	CASSLTAGNEQFF	TGTGCCAGCAGCTTAACTGCCGGTAATGAGCAGTTCTTC
TRBV6-2/TRBV6-3	.	15	.	TRBJ1-3	CASSYSRISGNTIYF	TGTGCCAGCAGTTACTCTCGGATCTCTGGAAACACCATATATTTT
TRBV12-3/TRBV12-4	.	12	few	TRBJ2-3	CASSSLRETQYF	TGTGCCAGCAGTTCCCTGCGAGAGACCCAGTACTTT
TRBV7-3	TRBD1	13	few	TRBJ2-5	CASSLQGSETQYF	TGTGCCAGCAGTTTACAGGGGAGTGAGACCCAGTACTTC
TRBV7-2	.	12	.	TRBJ2-5	CASSPLRGTQYF	TGTGCCAGCAGCCCCTTGCGAGGGACCCAGTACTTC
TRBV7-1	TRBD2	16	.	TRBJ2-7	CASSRGLAGRWDEQYF	TGTGCCAGCAGCAGAGGACTAGCGGGAAGGTGGGATGAGCAGTACTTC
TRBV7-6	.	12	few	TRBJ2-1	CASSLAVSEQFF	TGTGCCAGCAGCTTAGCCGTTAGTGAGCAGTTCTTC
TRBV11-2	.	13	.	TRBJ2-5	CASSFGSQETQYF	TGTGCCAGCAGCTTTGGGAGCCAAGAGACCCAGTACTTC
TRBV7-8	TRBD2	16	.	TRBJ2-2	CASSQLREGRAGELFF	TGTGCCAGCAGCCAATTAAGGGAGGGCCGGGCCGGGGAGCTGTTTTTT
TRBV7-4	.	13	.	TRBJ2-5	CASSWGVQETQYF	TGTGCCAGCAGCTGGGGGGTCCAAGAGACCCAGTACTTC
TRBV3-1	.	13	.	TRBJ2-5	CASSKARQETQYF	TGTGCCAGCAGTAAAGCTAGGCAAGAGACCCAGTACTTC
TRBV7-6	.	15	.	TRBJ2-5	CASSGRQGRYNEQYF	TGTGCCAGCAGCGGACGGCAGGGGAGGTACAATGAGCAGTACTTC
TRBV7-3	.	17	.	TRBJ2-2	CASSSPTSKSFSGELFF	TGTGCCAGCAGCTCCCCTACTAGCAAGTCCTTCTCCGGGGAGCTGTTTTTT
TRBV7-6	TRBD1	14	once	TRBJ2-5	CASSRDRGQETQYF	TGTGCCAGCAGCCGAGACAGGGGGCAAGAGACCCAGTACTTC